This T cell receptor beta chain was sequenced during a study of cytomegalovirus exposure and HLA in healthy donors. Study at large: The use of the same platform for the approximately 110 validation repertoires and the 600 to 700 first-cohort repertoires was reported by a later analysis.

From the roughly 110-subject validation cohort, which was separate from the roughly 610-subject first cohort, the donors were drawn. Study-level points and caveats: The authors confirmed in vitro that three CMV-associated chains were specific for CMV antigens. In the 120 or so validation repertoires, about 94% of cluster scores exceeded 0, per a later analysis.

Generated by immunoSEQ multiplex PCR, the TCRdb table keeps only in-frame clones and is missing some. The sample contains about 58,000 clones, roughly 90% of which appear only once. V was pared by 1 base and J by 3 bases, with 9 bases of the junction left unmatched. Per germline, CDR1 SGHVS and CDR2 FQNEAQ. The CDR3 has 16 amino acids. With regard to this clone: What it binds is not known.

This sequence originates from a man in his late teens or twenties in good health and CMV-seronegative. The sample was PBMCs. This rearrangement joins TRBV7-8 to TRBJ2-7; TRBD1 matches at 7 bases. For the CDR3, the DNA is TGTGCCAGCAGCTTAGTTCCCCCCGCAGGGGGCTACGAGCAGTACTTC. Its protein is CASSLVPPAGGYEQYF.